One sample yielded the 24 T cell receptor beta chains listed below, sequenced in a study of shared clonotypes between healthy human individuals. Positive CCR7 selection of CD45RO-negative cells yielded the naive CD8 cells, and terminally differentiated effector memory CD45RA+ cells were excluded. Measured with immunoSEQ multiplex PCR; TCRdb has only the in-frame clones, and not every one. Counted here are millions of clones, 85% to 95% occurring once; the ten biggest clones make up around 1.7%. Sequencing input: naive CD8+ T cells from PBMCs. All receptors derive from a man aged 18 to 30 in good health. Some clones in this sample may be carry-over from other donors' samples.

The CDR3 nucleotides read TGTGCCAGCAGTTTATTTCCGAGCATGGGTGAGCAGTACTTC. Residues: CASSLFPSMGEQYF. The V gene is TRBV27, the J gene TRBJ2-7; no clear D gene. V lost 1 base and J lost 7, with 14 bases in between. The CDR3 consists of 14 residues. Germline V gene data show CDR1 as MNHEY and CDR2 as SMNVEV (reference sequence).

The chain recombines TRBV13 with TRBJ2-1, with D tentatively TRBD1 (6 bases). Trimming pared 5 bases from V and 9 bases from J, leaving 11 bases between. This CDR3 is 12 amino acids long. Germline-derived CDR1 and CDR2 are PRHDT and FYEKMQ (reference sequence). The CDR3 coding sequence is TGTGCCAGCAGCCCACAGGGTGGTGAGCAGTTCTTC. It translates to CASSPQGGEQFF.

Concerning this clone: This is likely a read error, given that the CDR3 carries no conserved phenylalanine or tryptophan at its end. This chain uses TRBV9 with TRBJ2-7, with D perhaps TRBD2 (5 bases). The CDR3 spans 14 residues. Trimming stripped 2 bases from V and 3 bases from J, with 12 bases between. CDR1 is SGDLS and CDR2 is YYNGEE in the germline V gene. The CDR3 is CASSVGGYNYEQYL. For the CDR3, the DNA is TGTGCCAGCAGCGTCGGAGGTTACAACTACGAGCAGTACCTC.

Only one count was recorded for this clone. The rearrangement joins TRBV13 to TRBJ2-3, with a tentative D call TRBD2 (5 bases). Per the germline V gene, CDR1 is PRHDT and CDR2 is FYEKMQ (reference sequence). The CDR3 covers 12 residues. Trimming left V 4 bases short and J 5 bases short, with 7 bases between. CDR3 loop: CASSSEGDTQYF. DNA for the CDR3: TGTGCCAGCAGCTCAGAGGGAGATACGCAGTATTTT.

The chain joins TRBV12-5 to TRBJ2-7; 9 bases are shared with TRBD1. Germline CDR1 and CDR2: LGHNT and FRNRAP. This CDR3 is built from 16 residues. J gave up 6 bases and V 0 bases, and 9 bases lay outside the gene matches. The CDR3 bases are TGTGCTAGTGGTTTGGTAAGCCGGGACAGGGATGGCGAGCAGTACTTC. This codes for CASGLVSRDRDGEQYF.

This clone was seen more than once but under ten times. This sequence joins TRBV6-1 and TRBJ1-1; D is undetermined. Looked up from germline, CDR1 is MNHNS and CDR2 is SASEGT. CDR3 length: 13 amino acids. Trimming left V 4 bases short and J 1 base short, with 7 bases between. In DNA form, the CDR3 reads TGTGCCAGCAGTGCTTCGACGAACACTGAAGCTTTCTTT. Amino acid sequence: CASSASTNTEAFF.

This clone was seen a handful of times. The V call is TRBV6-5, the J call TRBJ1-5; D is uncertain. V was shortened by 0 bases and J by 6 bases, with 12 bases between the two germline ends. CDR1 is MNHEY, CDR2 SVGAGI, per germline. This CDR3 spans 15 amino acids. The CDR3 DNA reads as TGTGCCAGCAGTTACTCCCCGGACCGACTTCAGCCCCAGCATTTT. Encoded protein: CASSYSPDRLQPQHF.

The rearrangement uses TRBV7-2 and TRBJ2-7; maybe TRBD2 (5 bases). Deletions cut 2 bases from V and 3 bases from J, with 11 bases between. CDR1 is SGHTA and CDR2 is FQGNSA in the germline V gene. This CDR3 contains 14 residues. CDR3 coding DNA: TGTGCCAGCAGCTTAAGCGGAGCCGTCTACGAGCAGTACTTC. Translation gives CASSLSGAVYEQYF.

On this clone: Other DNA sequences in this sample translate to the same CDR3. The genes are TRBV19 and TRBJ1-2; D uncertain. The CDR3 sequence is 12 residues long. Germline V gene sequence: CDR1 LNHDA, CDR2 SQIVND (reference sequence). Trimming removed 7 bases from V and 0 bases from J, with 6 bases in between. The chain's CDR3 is CASTGANYGYTF. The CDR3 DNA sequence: TGTGCCAGTACCGGGGCTAACTATGGCTACACCTTC.

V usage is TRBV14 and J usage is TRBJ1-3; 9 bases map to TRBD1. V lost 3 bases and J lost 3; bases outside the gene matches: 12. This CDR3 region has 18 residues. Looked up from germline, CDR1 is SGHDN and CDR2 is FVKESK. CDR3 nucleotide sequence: TGTGCCAGCAGCCAGATGGGAACAGGGGGCTCGCGTGGAAACACCATATATTTT. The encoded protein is CASSQMGTGGSRGNTIYF.

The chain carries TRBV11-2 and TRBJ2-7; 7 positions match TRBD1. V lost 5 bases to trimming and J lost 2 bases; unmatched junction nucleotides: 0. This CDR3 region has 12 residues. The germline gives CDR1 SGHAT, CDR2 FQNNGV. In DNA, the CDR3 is TGTGCCAGCAGCGGGACAGCCTACGAGCAGTACTTC. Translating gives CASSGTAYEQYF.

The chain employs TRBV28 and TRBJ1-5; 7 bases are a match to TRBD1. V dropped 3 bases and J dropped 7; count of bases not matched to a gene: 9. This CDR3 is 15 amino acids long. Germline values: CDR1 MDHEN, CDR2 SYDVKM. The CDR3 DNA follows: TGTGCCAGCAGTTTTGAAGGGGGCGCGCAGCAGCCCCAGCATTTT. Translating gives CASSFEGGAQQPQHF.

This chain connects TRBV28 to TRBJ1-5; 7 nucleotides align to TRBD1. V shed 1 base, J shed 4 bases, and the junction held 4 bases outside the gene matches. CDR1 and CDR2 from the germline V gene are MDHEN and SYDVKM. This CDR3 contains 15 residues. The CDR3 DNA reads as TGTGCCAGCAGTTTATTAGGGACAGCAAATCAGCCCCAGCATTTT. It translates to CASSLLGTANQPQHF.

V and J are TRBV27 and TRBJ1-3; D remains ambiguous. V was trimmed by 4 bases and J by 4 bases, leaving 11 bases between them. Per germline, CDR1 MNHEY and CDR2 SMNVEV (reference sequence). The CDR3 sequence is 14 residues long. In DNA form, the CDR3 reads TGTGCCAGCAGTTCATTGCCCCCAGGAAACACCATATATTTT. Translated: CASSSLPPGNTIYF.

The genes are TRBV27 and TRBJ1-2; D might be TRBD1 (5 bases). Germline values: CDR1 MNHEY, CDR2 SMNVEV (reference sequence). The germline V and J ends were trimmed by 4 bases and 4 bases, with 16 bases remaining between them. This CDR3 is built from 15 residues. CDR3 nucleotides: TGTGCCAGCAGTTCCTGGGGACCGAACGCCTATGGCTACACCTTC. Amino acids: CASSSWGPNAYGYTF.

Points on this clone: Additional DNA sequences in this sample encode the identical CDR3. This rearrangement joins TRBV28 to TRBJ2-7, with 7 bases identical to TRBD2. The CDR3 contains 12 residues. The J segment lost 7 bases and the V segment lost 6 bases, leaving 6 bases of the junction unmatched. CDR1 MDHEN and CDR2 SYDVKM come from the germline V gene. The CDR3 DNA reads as TGTGCCAGCAGCTTCGGGGAGGGGGAGCAGTACTTC. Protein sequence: CASSFGEGEQYF.

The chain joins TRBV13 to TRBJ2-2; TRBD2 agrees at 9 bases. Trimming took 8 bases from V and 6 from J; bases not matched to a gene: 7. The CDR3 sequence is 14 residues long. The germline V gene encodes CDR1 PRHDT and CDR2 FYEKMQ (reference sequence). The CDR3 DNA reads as TGTGCCAGCTGCCAGGGACTAGCATCCGGGGAGCTGTTTTTT. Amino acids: CASCQGLASGELFF.

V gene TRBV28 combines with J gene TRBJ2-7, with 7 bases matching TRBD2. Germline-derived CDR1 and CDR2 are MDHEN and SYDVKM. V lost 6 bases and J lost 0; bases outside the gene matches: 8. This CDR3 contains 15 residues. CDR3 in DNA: TGTGCCAGCAGCAATAGCGGGTCCTACTCCTACGAGCAGTACTTC. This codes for CASSNSGSYSYEQYF.

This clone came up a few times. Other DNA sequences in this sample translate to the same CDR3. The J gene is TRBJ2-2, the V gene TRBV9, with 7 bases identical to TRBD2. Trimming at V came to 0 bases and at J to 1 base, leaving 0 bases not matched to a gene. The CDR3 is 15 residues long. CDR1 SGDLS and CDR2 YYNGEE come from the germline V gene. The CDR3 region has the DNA TGTGCCAGCAGCGTAGGCGGGGGGAACACCGGGGAGCTGTTTTTT. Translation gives CASSVGGGNTGELFF.

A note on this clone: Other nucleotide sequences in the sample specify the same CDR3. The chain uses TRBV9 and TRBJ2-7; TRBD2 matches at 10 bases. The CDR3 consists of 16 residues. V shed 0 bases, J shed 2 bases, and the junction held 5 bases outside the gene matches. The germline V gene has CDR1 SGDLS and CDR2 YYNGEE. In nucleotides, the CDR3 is TGTGCCAGCAGCGTAGGGACTAGCGGAAAAACCTACGAGCAGTACTTC. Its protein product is CASSVGTSGKTYEQYF.

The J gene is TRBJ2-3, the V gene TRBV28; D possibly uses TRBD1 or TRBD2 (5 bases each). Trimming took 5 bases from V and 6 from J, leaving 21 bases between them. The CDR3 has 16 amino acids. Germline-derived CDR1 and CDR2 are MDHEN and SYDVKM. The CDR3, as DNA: TGTGCCAGCAGTCCGTGGGACGCATCCCGCTCGGATACGCAGTATTTT. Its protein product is CASSPWDASRSDTQYF.

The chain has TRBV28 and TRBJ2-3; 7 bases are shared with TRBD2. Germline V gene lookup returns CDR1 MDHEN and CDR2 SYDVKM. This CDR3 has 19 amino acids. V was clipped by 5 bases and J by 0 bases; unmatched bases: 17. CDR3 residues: CASSARRPSGAGSTDTQYF. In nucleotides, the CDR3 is TGTGCCAGCAGTGCCAGACGGCCTAGCGGAGCCGGAAGCACAGATACGCAGTATTTT.

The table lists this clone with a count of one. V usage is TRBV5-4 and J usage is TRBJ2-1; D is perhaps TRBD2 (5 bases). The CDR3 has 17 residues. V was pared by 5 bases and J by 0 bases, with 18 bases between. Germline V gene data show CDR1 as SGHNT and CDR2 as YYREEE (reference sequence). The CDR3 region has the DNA TGTGCCAGCAGTGGCAGCGGTCGATCGAGCTCCTACAATGAGCAGTTCTTC. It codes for CASSGSGRSSSYNEQFF.

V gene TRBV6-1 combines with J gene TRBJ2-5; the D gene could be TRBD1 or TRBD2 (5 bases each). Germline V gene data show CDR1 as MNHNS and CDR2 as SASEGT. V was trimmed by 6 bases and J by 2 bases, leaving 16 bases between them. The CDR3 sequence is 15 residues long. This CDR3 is CASSVLGTDQETQYF. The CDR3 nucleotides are TGTGCCAGCAGCGTACTCGGGACGGATCAAGAGACCCAGTACTTC.